Below are 10 T cell receptor beta chains sequenced from a single sample in a study of Graves' ophthalmopathy and Graves' hyperthyroidism. The TCR beta CDR3 regions underwent amplification from RNA transcripts. Following a first-round RT-PCR that used HTBI primers, a second-round multiplex PCR was carried out. TCRdb independently ran MiXCR on the multiplex PCR reads; one entry per CDR3 protein. In the table there are about 590,000 distinct CDR3 sequences, under 45% of which are singletons. Sequencing input: peripheral blood or thyroid tissue (not recorded which). These receptors all stem from an adult man with Graves' hyperthyroidism.

This clonotype has a count of ten or more. The chain carries TRBV20-1 and TRBJ1-4, with 7 bases fitting TRBD1. Trimming at V came to 6 bases and at J to 7 bases, leaving 11 bases not matched to a gene. Germline CDR1 and CDR2: DFQATT and SNEGSKA (reference sequence). There are 14 residues in the CDR3. This chain's CDR3 is CSARETGRGEKLFF. In DNA form, the CDR3 reads TGCAGTGCCAGGGAGACAGGGAGGGGTGAAAAACTGTTTTTT.

Of note for this clonotype: A much larger clone sits a single nucleotide away, making a read error possible. This chain links TRBV20-1 with TRBJ2-2, with 8 bases that match TRBD1. The CDR3 is 14 amino acids. Germline CDR1 reads DFQATT; CDR2 reads SNEGSKA (reference sequence). The CDR3 is CSAYHRGNIGELFF. CDR3 in DNA: TGCAGTGCATACCACAGGGGGAACATCGGGGAGCTGTTTTTT.

This rearrangement joins TRBV11-1 to TRBJ2-5; D unclear. The germline V gene encodes CDR1 SGHAT and CDR2 FQDESV (reference sequence). The germline V and J ends were trimmed by 5 bases and 13 bases, with 8 bases remaining between them. CDR3 length: 9 residues. CDR3 amino acids: CASSMGLYF. The CDR3 DNA reads TGTGCCAGCAGCATGGGATTGTACTTC.

The rearrangement joins TRBV7-4 to TRBJ2-5; TRBD2 aligns across 7 bases. CDR3 length: 14 amino acids. Germline CDR1 and CDR2: SGHVT and SQSDAQ. The ends lost 3 bases at V and 5 bases at J; junction bases unmatched: 6. CDR3 region: CASSFEGGVETQYF. The CDR3 region has the DNA TGTGCCAGCAGCTTTGAGGGAGGGGTGGAGACCCAGTACTTC.

In regard to this clonotype: Mismatch with germline at one junction end may stem from a read error. The chain employs TRBV7-2 and TRBJ1-6; possibly TRBD1 for D (6 bases). The CDR3 is made up of 16 amino acids. Germline V gene data show CDR1 as SGHTA and CDR2 as FQGNSA. The CDR3 loop reads CASSHGQIRSDSPLHF. The CDR3 nucleotides read TGCGCCAGCAGCCACGGACAGATTCGGAGTGATTCACCCCTCCACTTT.

This rearrangement joins TRBV29-1 to TRBJ1-1; 8 bases align to TRBD1. This CDR3 contains 16 residues. The germline CDR1 and CDR2 sequences are SQVTM and ANQGSEA. Germline trimming cut 5 bases from V and 7 bases from J; bases unmatched to any gene: 18. CDR3 protein: CSVSNGRGQATNEAFF. CDR3 nucleotides: TGCAGCGTTTCTAACGGCAGGGGGCAGGCAACTAATGAAGCTTTCTTT.

This clonotype was counted between two and nine times. This chain connects TRBV7-3 to TRBJ2-2; 9 positions match TRBD2. The germline CDR1 and CDR2 sequences are SGHTA and FQGTGA. J gave up 7 bases and V 5 bases, and 14 bases lay outside the gene matches. The CDR3 runs to 17 residues. The CDR3: CASSQPPGLAGSGELFF. DNA for the CDR3: TGTGCCAGCAGCCAACCTCCGGGACTAGCAGGTAGCGGGGAGCTGTTTTTT.

To note about this clonotype: The conserved phenylalanine or tryptophan normally closing the CDR3 is absent here, so this likely arose from a read error. The DNA is left out, because the CDR3 cannot be placed on it with certainty; the CDR3 is given as TCRdb lists it. The chain combines TRBV2 with TRBJ1-4; TRBD1 was called by the table and not checked on the DNA. Germline V gene data show CDR1 as SNHLY and CDR2 as FYNNEI. The length of the CDR3 is 8 amino acids, counting both ends. CDR3: CASNEDQG.

In the case of this clonotype: It may be a read error: a sequence one base away is much more abundant. The chain employs TRBV7-8 and TRBJ2-7; maybe TRBD1 (5 bases). Matching the DNA end better, TRBJ2-1 makes the J call doubtful. Germline CDR1 reads SGHVS; CDR2 reads FQNEAQ. The CDR3 length is 13 residues. The CDR3 bases are TGTGCCAGCAGCTTAGGACAGCCGGATGAGCAGTTCTTC. Its protein product is CASSLGQPDEQFF.

This clonotype was detected many times. The chain combines TRBV29-1 with TRBJ1-1; D unclear. Looked up from germline, CDR1 is SQVTM and CDR2 is ANQGSEA. The CDR3 extends over 15 amino acids. V gave up 1 base and J gave up 1 base, with 13 bases separating them. The CDR3 loop reads CSVEGAGDRNTEAFF. DNA of the CDR3: TGCAGCGTTGAAGGGGCCGGAGATCGGAACACTGAAGCTTTCTTT.